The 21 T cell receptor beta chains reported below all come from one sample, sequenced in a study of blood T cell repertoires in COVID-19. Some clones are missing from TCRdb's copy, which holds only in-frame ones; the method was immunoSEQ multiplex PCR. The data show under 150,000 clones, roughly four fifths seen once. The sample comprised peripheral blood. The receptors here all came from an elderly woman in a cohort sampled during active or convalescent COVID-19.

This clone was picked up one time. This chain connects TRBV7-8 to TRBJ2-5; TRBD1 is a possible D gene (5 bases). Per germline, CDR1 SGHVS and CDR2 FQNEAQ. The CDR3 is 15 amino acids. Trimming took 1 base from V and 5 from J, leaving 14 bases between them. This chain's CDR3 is CASSLGRGIVETQYF. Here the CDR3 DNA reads TGTGCCAGCAGCTTAGGAAGGGGAATAGTCGAGACCCAGTACTTC.

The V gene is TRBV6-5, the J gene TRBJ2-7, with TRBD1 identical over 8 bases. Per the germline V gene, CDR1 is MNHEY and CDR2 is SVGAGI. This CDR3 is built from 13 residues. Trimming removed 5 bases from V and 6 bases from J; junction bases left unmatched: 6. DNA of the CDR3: TGTGCCAGCAGTCCCTCCAGGGGGCTCGAGCAGTACTTC. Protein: CASSPSRGLEQYF.

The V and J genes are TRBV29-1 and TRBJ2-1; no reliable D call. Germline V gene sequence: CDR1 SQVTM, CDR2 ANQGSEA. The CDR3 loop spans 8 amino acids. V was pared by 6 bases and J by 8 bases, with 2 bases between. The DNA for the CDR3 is TGCAGCGTCGATGAGCAGTTCTTC. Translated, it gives CSVDEQFF.

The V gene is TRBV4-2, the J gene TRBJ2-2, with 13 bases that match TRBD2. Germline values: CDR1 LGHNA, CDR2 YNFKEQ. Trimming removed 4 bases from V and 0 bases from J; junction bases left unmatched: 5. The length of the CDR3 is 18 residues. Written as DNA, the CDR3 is TGTGCCAGCAGCCGAGGGACTAGCGGGGATGCGAACACCGGGGAGCTGTTTTTT. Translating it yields CASSRGTSGDANTGELFF.

CDR3 residues: CASSLRGSNYGYTF. The CDR3 DNA reads TGTGCCAGCAGCTTACGGGGGAGTAACTATGGCTACACCTTC. The rearrangement uses TRBV7-2 and TRBJ1-2, with D possibly being TRBD1 (5 bases). Per the germline V gene, CDR1 is SGHTA and CDR2 is FQGNSA. CDR3 length equals 14 residues. V lost 2 bases to trimming and J lost 1 base, with 8 bases between them.

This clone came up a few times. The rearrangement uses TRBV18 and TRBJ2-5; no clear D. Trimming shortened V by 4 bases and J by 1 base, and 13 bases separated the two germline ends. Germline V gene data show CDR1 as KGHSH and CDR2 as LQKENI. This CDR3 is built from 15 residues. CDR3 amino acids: CASSHPTVTQETQYF. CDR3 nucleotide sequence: TGTGCCAGCTCACACCCCACAGTTACCCAAGAGACCCAGTACTTC.

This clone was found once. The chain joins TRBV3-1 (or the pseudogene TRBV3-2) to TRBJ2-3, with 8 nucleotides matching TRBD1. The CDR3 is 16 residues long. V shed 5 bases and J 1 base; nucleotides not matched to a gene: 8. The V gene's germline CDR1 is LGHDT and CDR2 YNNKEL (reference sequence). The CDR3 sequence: CASSGDLTGGTDTQYF. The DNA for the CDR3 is TGTGCCAGCAGCGGGGACCTGACAGGGGGCACAGATACGCAGTATTTT.

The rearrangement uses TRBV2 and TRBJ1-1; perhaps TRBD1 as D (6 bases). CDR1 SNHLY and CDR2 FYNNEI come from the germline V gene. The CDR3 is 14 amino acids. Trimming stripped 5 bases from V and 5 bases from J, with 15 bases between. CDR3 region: CASSRTGTSTEAFF. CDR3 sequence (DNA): TGTGCCAGCAGTCGAACAGGGACGTCAACTGAAGCTTTCTTT.

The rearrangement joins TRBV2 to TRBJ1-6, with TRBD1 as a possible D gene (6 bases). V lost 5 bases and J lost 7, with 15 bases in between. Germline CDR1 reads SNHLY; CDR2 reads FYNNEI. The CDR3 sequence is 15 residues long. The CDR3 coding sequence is TGTGCCAGCAGTTTAAACAGGGTGAAGAATTCACCCCTCCACTTT. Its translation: CASSLNRVKNSPLHF. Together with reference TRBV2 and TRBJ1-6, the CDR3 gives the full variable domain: EPEVTQTPSHQVTQMGQEVILRCVPISNHLYFYWYRQILGQKVEFLVSFYNNEISEKSEIFDDQFSVERPDGSNFTLKIRSTKLEDSAMYFCASSLNRVKNSPLHFGNGTRLTVT.

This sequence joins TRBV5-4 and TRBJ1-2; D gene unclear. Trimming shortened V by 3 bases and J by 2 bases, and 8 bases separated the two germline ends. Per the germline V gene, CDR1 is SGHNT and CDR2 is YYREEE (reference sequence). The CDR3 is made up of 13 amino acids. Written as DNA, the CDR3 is TGTGCCAGCAGCTCGGCAGGAAACTATGGCTACACCTTC. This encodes CASSSAGNYGYTF.

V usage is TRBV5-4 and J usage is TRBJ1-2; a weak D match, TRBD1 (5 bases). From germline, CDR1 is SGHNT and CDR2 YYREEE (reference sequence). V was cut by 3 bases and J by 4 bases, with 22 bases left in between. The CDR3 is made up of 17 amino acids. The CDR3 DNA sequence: TGTGCCAGCAGCTCCCACGTCCGAGCGGGGGGTACCTATGGCTACACCTTC. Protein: CASSSHVRAGGTYGYTF.

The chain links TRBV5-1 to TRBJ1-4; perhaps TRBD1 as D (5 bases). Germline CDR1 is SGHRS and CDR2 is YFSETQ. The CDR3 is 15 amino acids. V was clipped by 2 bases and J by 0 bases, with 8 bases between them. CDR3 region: CASSLMTATNEKLFF. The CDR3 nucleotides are TGCGCCAGCAGCTTAATGACAGCAACTAATGAAAAACTGTTTTTT.

The CDR3, as DNA: TGTGCCAGTAGCCCAGACAGAATAATCACCGGGGAGCTGTTTTTT. This translates into CASSPDRIITGELFF. This sequence joins TRBV19 and TRBJ2-2; tentatively, D is TRBD1 (5 bases). The CDR3 spans 15 residues. Germline loops: CDR1 LNHDA, CDR2 SQIVND (reference sequence). Trimming left V 6 bases short and J 4 bases short, with 15 bases between.

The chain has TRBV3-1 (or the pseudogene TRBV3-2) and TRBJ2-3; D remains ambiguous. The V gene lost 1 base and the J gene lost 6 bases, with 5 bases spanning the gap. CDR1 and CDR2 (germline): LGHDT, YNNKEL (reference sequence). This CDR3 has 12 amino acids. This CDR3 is CASSQGADTQYF. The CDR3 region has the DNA TGTGCCAGCAGCCAAGGGGCGGATACGCAGTATTTT.

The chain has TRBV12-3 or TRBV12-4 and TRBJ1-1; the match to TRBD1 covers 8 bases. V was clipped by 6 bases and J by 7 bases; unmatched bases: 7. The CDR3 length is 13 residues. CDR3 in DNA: TGTGCCAGCAGATTGACAGGGGCCGTTGAAGCTTTCTTT. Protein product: CASRLTGAVEAFF.

The CDR3 here is CASRSRRGYTF. DNA of the CDR3: TGTGCCAGCAGGTCCCGTCGTGGCTACACCTTC. The genes are TRBV12-3 or TRBV12-4 and TRBJ1-2; D gene ambiguous. The CDR3 length is 11 residues. Trimming took off 6 bases at V and 7 bases at J, with 9 bases between the two ends.

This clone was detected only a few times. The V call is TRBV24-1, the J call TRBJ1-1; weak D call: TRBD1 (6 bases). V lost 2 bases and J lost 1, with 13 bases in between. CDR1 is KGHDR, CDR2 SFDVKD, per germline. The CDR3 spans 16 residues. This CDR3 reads CATSDCVTGPNTEAFF. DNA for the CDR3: TGTGCCACCAGTGATTGTGTGACAGGACCGAACACTGAAGCTTTCTTT.

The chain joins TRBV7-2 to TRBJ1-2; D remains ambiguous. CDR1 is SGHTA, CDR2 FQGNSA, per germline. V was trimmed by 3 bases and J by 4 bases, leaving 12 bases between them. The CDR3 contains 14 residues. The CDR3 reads CASSFGGKPYGYTF. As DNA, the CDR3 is TGTGCCAGCAGCTTCGGAGGGAAGCCCTATGGCTACACCTTC.

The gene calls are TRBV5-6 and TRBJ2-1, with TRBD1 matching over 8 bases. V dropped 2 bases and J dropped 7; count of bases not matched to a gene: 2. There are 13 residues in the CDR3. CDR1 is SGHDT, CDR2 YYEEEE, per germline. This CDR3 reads CASSLGQGNEQFF. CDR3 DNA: TGTGCCAGCAGCTTAGGACAGGGTAATGAGCAGTTCTTC.

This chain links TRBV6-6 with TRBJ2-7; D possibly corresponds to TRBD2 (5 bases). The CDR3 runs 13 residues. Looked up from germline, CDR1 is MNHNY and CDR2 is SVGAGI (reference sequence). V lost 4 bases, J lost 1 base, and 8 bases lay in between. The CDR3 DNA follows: TGTGCCAGCAGTTTGGAGGAGTCCTACGAGCAGTACTTC. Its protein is CASSLEESYEQYF.

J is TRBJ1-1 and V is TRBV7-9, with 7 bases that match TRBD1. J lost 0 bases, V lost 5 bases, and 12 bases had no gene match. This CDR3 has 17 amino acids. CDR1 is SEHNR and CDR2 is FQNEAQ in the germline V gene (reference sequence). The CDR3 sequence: CASSRGGGVTMNTEAFF. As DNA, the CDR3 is TGTGCCAGCAGCCGAGGGGGCGGCGTCACGATGAACACTGAAGCTTTCTTT.